Below, one T cell receptor beta chain is given with its context. This specimen comes from a study of shared clonotypes between healthy human individuals. This table comes from immunoSEQ multiplex PCR, and its TCRdb copy is limited to in-frame clones, with some not included. Of 2.3 million or so clones listed, approximately 93% are singletons. This TCR was sampled from a man aged 18 to 29 in good health. Some clones in this sample may be carry-over from other donors' samples. The material sequenced was naive CD4+ T cells from PBMCs. This sample's subset: CD45RA+ positively selected.

CDR3: CASSLSGGRGNTEAFF. The CDR3, as DNA: TGTGCCAGCAGTTTATCGGGGGGGCGAGGGAACACTGAAGCTTTCTTT. The chain uses TRBV27 and TRBJ1-1; possibly TRBD1 for D (6 bases). This CDR3 is 16 amino acids long. The germline V gene encodes CDR1 MNHEY and CDR2 SMNVEV (reference sequence). Trimming removed 0 bases at V and 1 base at J, with 12 bases between.